The clone carrying this TCR beta chain was seen once. Its antigen is as yet unknown. The sample comes from a study of T cell responses to AZD1222 COVID-19 vaccine. At the level of the study: Pooled in the analysis were second doses at about 4 or about 12 weeks. Study observations and caveats: CD4 TCRs linked to vaccination spanned spike, dominating at 160-218 and 743-854. Among spike-specific TCRs, nearly half reportedly target unmutated variant regions.

This table comes from immunoSEQ multiplex PCR, and its TCRdb copy is limited to in-frame clones, with some not included. This sample has approximately 67,000 clones; 84% occur once, and the top ten carry around 20%. The ends lost 4 bases at V and 5 bases at J; junction bases unmatched: 9. In germline, CDR1 is KGHDR, CDR2 SFDVKD. The CDR3 totals 16 residues. The chain is built from TRBV24-1 and TRBJ2-1; 8 bases line up with TRBD2. This specimen was peripheral blood, taken on day 0 of AZD1222 vaccination. The sequence was obtained from an adult in good health. CDR3 in amino acids: CATSDSGSGGHNEQFF. The CDR3, as DNA: TGTGCCACCAGTGACTCCGGCAGCGGGGGACACAATGAGCAGTTCTTC.